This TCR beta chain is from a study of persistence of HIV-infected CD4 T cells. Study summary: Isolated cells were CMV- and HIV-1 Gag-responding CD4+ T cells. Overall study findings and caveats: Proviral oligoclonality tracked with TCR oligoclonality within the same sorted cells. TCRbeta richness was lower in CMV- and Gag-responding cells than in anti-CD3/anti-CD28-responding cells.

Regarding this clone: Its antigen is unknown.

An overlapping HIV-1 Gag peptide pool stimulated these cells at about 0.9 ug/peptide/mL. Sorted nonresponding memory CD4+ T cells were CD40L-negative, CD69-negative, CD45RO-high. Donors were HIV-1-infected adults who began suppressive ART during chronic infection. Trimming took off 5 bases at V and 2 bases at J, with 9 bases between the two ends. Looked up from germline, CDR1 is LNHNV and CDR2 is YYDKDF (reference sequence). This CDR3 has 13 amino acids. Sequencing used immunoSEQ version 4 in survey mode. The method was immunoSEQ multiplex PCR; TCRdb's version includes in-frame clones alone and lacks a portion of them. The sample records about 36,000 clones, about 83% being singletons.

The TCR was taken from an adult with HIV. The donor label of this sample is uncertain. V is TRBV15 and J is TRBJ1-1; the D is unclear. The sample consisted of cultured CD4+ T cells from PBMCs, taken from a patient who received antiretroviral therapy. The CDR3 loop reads CATSPEDNTEAFF. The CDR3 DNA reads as TGTGCCACCAGCCCAGAAGACAACACTGAAGCTTTCTTT.